This TCR beta chain comes out of a study of CD8 T cells in ankylosing spondylitis (dated by TCRdb to about 2017). At the level of the whole study: The study profiled T cell receptor beta repertoires in healthy donors and ankylosing spondylitis patients to find disease-linked TCR variants. Peripheral blood was sampled, and synovial fluid was additionally collected from ankylosing spondylitis patients. In total, the full study cohort was made up of some 100 healthy donors and 25 or so ankylosing spondylitis patients.

TCRdb lists the instrument as Illumina HiSeq 2500. Quantitative 5'-RACE with molecular barcodes was used to prepare TCR beta libraries. In the paper's pipeline: A new computational method based on a probabilistic model of VDJ rearrangement was used to identify disease-linked TCR variants. TCRdb's own reprocessing of the public reads used fastp at Q25 and MiXCR and kept productive beta chains. A single entry per CDR3 protein holds the most common genes and DNA from its merged rows. TCRdb, not the original authors, processed these V and J calls. For this sample there are 250,000 to 400,000 distinct CDR3 sequences; 11% appear just once. Together, the top ten hold roughly 9.2% of the sample. Broad study findings and their caveats: A TCR beta motif of about eight highly homologous amino acid variants appeared characteristic of blood from ankylosing spondylitis patients. The disease-linked clones showed a CD8+ phenotype and occurred at relatively low frequencies in peripheral blood. Significant enrichment of the disease-linked clones was reported in matched synovial fluid samples from ankylosing spondylitis patients. Some of the motif variants had been reported before in the synovial fluid and blood of reactive arthritis patients, a finding that suggests common disease-initiation mechanisms.

Concerning this clonotype itself: The antigen this receptor binds is unknown. No base quality information exists; no much larger clone differs at one position.

V and J are truncated by 6 bases and 5 bases respectively, leaving an intervening sequence of 16 bases. Taken from cysteine to phenylalanine, the CDR3 has 14 residues. Only CDR3 DNA is held: 42 bases, read in frame from base 1. The origin of this receptor is a female donor with ankylosing spondylitis or in good health (not recorded which). Here the chain combines TRBV12-3 or TRBV12-4 and TRBJ2-5; the D gene is possibly TRBD2, with 5 bases matching. The sample consisted of blood, either unsorted or a sorted T cell fraction (not recorded which). CDR3 protein: CASSPSPQRETQYF. The sequenced DNA is TGTGCCAGCAGCCCTAGCCCCCAACGGGAGACCCAGTACTTC.